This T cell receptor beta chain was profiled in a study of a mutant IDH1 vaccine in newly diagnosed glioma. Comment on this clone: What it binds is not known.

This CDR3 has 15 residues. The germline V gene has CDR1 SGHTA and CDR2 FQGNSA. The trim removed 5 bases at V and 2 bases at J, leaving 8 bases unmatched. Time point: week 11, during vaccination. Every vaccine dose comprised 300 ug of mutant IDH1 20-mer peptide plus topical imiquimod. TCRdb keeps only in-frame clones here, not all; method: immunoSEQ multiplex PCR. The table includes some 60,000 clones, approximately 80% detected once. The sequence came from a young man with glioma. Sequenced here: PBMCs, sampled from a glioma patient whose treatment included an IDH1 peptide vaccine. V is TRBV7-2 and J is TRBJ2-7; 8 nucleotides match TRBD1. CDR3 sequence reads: CASSRPGQGTYEQYF. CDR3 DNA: TGTGCCAGCAGCCGCCCCGGACAGGGAACCTACGAGCAGTACTTC.